A selection of T cell receptor beta chains follows, all from one sample in a study of T cells in Graves' hyperthyroidism and ophthalmopathy. TCRdb fed the multiplex PCR reads into MiXCR, producing one record per CDR3 protein. The profile shows around 350,000 distinct CDR3 sequences, roughly 15% of them singletons. The sample comprised blood. Receptors originate from a woman in her sixties or seventies with Graves' ophthalmopathy. CDR3s include the opening cysteine and the closing phenylalanine or tryptophan. Each record gives: V gene, D gene, J gene, clone size, CDR3 protein, CDR3 DNA. A D gene is named only where the DNA matches it firmly. The size field is filled for only some rows; it gives once, few, many or a size class.

V gene: TRBV24-1
D gene: TRBD2
J gene: TRBJ2-7
clone size: many
CDR3 protein: CATSDGLAGGYEQYF
CDR3 DNA: TGTGCCACCAGTGATGGGCTAGCGGGAGGATACGAGCAGTACTTC

V gene: TRBV7-3
D gene: .
J gene: TRBJ2-7
clone size: many
CDR3 protein: CASSRNTGLLIDEQYF
CDR3 DNA: TGTGCCAGCAGCCGAAATACGGGACTGCTCATCGACGAGCAGTACTTC

V gene: TRBV7-9
D gene: .
J gene: TRBJ2-7
clone size: many
CDR3 protein: CASSSDIDYGEQYF
CDR3 DNA: TGTGCCAGCAGCTCGGACATTGACTACGGGGAGCAGTACTTC

V gene: TRBV13
D gene: .
J gene: TRBJ2-2
clone size: many
CDR3 protein: CASSLVNGELFF
CDR3 DNA: TGTGCCAGCAGCTTAGTGAACGGGGAGCTGTTTTTT

V gene: TRBV5-6
D gene: .
J gene: TRBJ1-5
clone size: many
CDR3 protein: CASSLGWQPNQPQHF
CDR3 DNA: TGTGCCAGCAGCTTGGGCTGGCAGCCCAATCAGCCCCAGCATTTT

V gene: TRBV2
D gene: .
J gene: TRBJ2-3
clone size: many
CDR3 protein: CASSDDNLGREYF
CDR3 DNA: TGTGCCAGCAGTGACGACAACTTGGGGCGGGAGTATTTT

V gene: TRBV6-1
D gene: .
J gene: TRBJ1-2
clone size: few
CDR3 protein: CASIPGGWNYGYTF
CDR3 DNA: TGTGCCAGCATTCCGGGAGGGTGGAACTATGGCTACACCTTC

V gene: TRBV20-1
D gene: .
J gene: TRBJ2-2
clone size: .
CDR3 protein: CSARPGLMNTGELFF
CDR3 DNA: TGCAGTGCTAGACCGGGACTTATGAACACCGGGGAGCTGTTTTTT

V gene: TRBV20-1
D gene: TRBD2
J gene: TRBJ2-1
clone size: many
CDR3 protein: CSASVTSGMRNEQFF
CDR3 DNA: TGCAGTGCTAGCGTGACTAGCGGGATGAGGAATGAGCAGTTCTTC

V gene: TRBV5-1
D gene: .
J gene: TRBJ1-4
clone size: .
CDR3 protein: CASSLDPREAANEKLFF
CDR3 DNA: TGCGCCAGCAGCTTGGACCCACGGGAGGCTGCTAATGAAAAACTGTTTTTT

V gene: TRBV6-1
D gene: .
J gene: TRBJ2-4
clone size: many
CDR3 protein: CASSEARNIQYF
CDR3 DNA: TGTGCCAGCAGTGAAGCGAGAAACATTCAGTACTTC

V gene: TRBV4-1
D gene: .
J gene: TRBJ1-1
clone size: .
CDR3 protein: CASYGEGNTEAFF
CDR3 DNA: TGCGCCAGCTACGGGGAGGGGAACACTGAAGCTTTCTTT

V gene: TRBV4-1
D gene: TRBD1
J gene: TRBJ2-7
clone size: .
CDR3 protein: CASSQWGTGGISEQYF
CDR3 DNA: TGCGCCAGCAGCCAATGGGGGACAGGGGGAATAAGCGAGCAGTACTTC

V gene: TRBV4-1
D gene: TRBD1
J gene: TRBJ2-7
clone size: many
CDR3 protein: CASSHLTGVAITYEQYF
CDR3 DNA: TGCGCCAGCAGCCACCTCACAGGGGTGGCAATTACCTACGAGCAGTACTTC

V gene: TRBV20-1
D gene: TRBD2
J gene: TRBJ2-1
clone size: many
CDR3 protein: CSAQIAGGSYNEQFF
CDR3 DNA: TGCAGTGCTCAAATAGCGGGAGGGTCCTACAATGAGCAGTTCTTC

V gene: TRBV20-1
D gene: .
J gene: TRBJ2-5
clone size: few
CDR3 protein: CSASSTSLQETQYF
CDR3 DNA: TGCAGTGCTAGTAGTACCTCGTTACAAGAGACCCAGTACTTC

V gene: TRBV5-8
D gene: TRBD2
J gene: TRBJ2-1
clone size: many
CDR3 protein: CASSQLAGPIYEQFF
CDR3 DNA: TGTGCCAGCAGCCAACTAGCGGGACCGATTTATGAGCAGTTCTTC

V gene: TRBV18
D gene: TRBD2
J gene: TRBJ2-1
clone size: many
CDR3 protein: CASSPTRGGLNEQFF
CDR3 DNA: TGTGCCAGCTCACCCACGAGGGGAGGGCTTAATGAGCAGTTCTTC

V gene: TRBV11-2
D gene: TRBD2
J gene: TRBJ2-2
clone size: many
CDR3 protein: CASVRDRGTSGRARNTGELFF
CDR3 DNA: TGTGCCAGCGTCCGGGACAGGGGGACTAGCGGGAGGGCCCGGAACACCGGGGAGCTGTTTTTT

V gene: TRBV11-2
D gene: .
J gene: TRBJ2-1
clone size: many
CDR3 protein: CASDLWNEQFF
CDR3 DNA: TGTGCCAGCGACCTCTGGAATGAGCAGTTCTTC

V gene: TRBV28
D gene: TRBD1
J gene: TRBJ1-5
clone size: .
CDR3 protein: CASSTSTGVQPQHF
CDR3 DNA: TGTGCCAGCAGTACATCGACAGGGGTTCAGCCCCAGCATTTT

V gene: TRBV6-1
D gene: TRBD2
J gene: TRBJ2-1
clone size: many
CDR3 protein: CASSESGEPYNEQFF
CDR3 DNA: TGTGCCAGCAGTGAAAGCGGGGAACCCTACAATGAGCAGTTCTTC

V gene: TRBV28
D gene: .
J gene: TRBJ2-5
clone size: few
CDR3 protein: CATGLSPPPTQYF
CDR3 DNA: TGTGCCACGGGACTTTCGCCCCCTCCAACCCAGTACTTC

V gene: TRBV15
D gene: .
J gene: TRBJ2-2
clone size: many
CDR3 protein: CATSRPAGQSNTGELFF
CDR3 DNA: TGTGCCACCAGCAGGCCCGCGGGACAGTCGAACACCGGGGAGCTGTTTTTT

V gene: TRBV5-1
D gene: TRBD1
J gene: TRBJ2-7
clone size: many
CDR3 protein: CASSPPGQLTYEQYF
CDR3 DNA: TGCGCCAGCAGCCCGCCGGGACAGCTAACCTACGAGCAGTACTTC

V gene: TRBV19
D gene: .
J gene: TRBJ2-1
clone size: many
CDR3 protein: CASSTSRTYNEQFF
CDR3 DNA: TGTGCCAGTAGTACTAGCCGAACCTACAATGAGCAGTTCTTC

V gene: TRBV28
D gene: .
J gene: TRBJ2-1
clone size: many
CDR3 protein: CASSFFYNEQFF
CDR3 DNA: TGTGCCAGCAGTTTCTTCTACAATGAGCAGTTCTTC

V gene: TRBV11-2
D gene: TRBD1
J gene: TRBJ2-1
clone size: many
CDR3 protein: CASSPEGARGHNEQFF
CDR3 DNA: TGTGCCAGCAGCCCCGAGGGGGCGCGTGGGCACAATGAGCAGTTCTTC

V gene: TRBV5-5
D gene: .
J gene: TRBJ2-3
clone size: many
CDR3 protein: CASSSRGQASTDTQYF
CDR3 DNA: TGTGCCAGCAGCTCACGTGGGCAGGCCAGCACAGATACGCAGTATTTT

V gene: TRBV3-1
D gene: .
J gene: TRBJ2-2
clone size: many
CDR3 protein: CASSQRYGANTGELFF
CDR3 DNA: TGTGCCAGCAGCCAACGTTATGGGGCTAACACCGGGGAGCTGTTTTTT

V gene: TRBV15
D gene: .
J gene: TRBJ2-1
clone size: .
CDR3 protein: CATSSPNGGPNEQFF
CDR3 DNA: TGTGCCACCAGTTCCCCCAACGGAGGGCCCAATGAGCAGTTCTTC

V gene: TRBV10-3
D gene: .
J gene: TRBJ2-3
clone size: few
CDR3 protein: CAISESSLGMNTDTQYF
CDR3 DNA: TGTGCCATCAGTGAGTCGTCCCTAGGGATGAACACAGATACGCAGTATTTT

V gene: TRBV20-1
D gene: .
J gene: TRBJ2-2
clone size: many
CDR3 protein: CSAPYRRGGTGELFF
CDR3 DNA: TGCAGTGCTCCTTATCGGCGGGGCGGGACCGGGGAGCTGTTTTTT

V gene: TRBV6-1
D gene: .
J gene: TRBJ1-2
clone size: few
CDR3 protein: CASRGTYGYTF
CDR3 DNA: TGTGCCAGCAGGGGGACATATGGCTACACCTTC

V gene: TRBV28
D gene: .
J gene: TRBJ2-7
clone size: many
CDR3 protein: CASRQLREQYF
CDR3 DNA: TGTGCCAGTCGACAGCTACGGGAGCAGTACTTC

V gene: TRBV5-1
D gene: TRBD2
J gene: TRBJ2-1
clone size: .
CDR3 protein: CASATTSGSSYNEQFF
CDR3 DNA: TGCGCCAGCGCTACGACTAGCGGGAGCTCCTACAATGAGCAGTTCTTC

V gene: TRBV20-1
D gene: .
J gene: TRBJ1-2
clone size: many
CDR3 protein: CSARLLLRAGYTF
CDR3 DNA: TGCAGTGCTAGATTACTCCTACGGGCTGGCTACACCTTC

V gene: TRBV20-1
D gene: TRBD2
J gene: TRBJ2-5
clone size: many
CDR3 protein: CSAREGGPGETQYF
CDR3 DNA: TGCAGTGCTAGGGAGGGAGGGCCTGGAGAGACCCAGTACTTC

V gene: TRBV24-1
D gene: TRBD2
J gene: TRBJ2-7
clone size: .
CDR3 protein: CATSDGGGESYEQYF
CDR3 DNA: TGTGCCACCAGTGATGGCGGGGGTGAATCCTACGAGCAGTACTTC

V gene: TRBV20-1
D gene: .
J gene: TRBJ1-1
clone size: many
CDR3 protein: CSASRQTTNTEAFF
CDR3 DNA: TGCAGTGCTAGTAGACAGACCACAAACACTGAAGCTTTCTTT

V gene: TRBV28
D gene: .
J gene: TRBJ1-1
clone size: many
CDR3 protein: CASSLPRITEAFF
CDR3 DNA: TGTGCCAGCAGCCTACCCCGGATTACTGAAGCTTTCTTT

V gene: TRBV10-3
D gene: .
J gene: TRBJ2-7
clone size: many
CDR3 protein: CAISDRGGRRDEQYF
CDR3 DNA: TGTGCCATCAGTGATAGAGGGGGTCGACGGGACGAGCAGTACTTC

V gene: TRBV28
D gene: .
J gene: TRBJ2-3
clone size: many
CDR3 protein: CASSPGGRTDTQYF
CDR3 DNA: TGTGCCAGCAGCCCCGGGGGTCGCACAGATACGCAGTATTTT

V gene: TRBV2
D gene: .
J gene: TRBJ1-1
clone size: many
CDR3 protein: CASSEARGNTEAFF
CDR3 DNA: TGTGCCAGCAGTGAAGCGCGGGGGAACACTGAAGCTTTCTTT

V gene: TRBV6-1
D gene: .
J gene: TRBJ1-1
clone size: few
CDR3 protein: CASSAGAAGNTEAFF
CDR3 DNA: TGTGCCAGCAGCGCAGGGGCCGCCGGGAACACTGAAGCTTTCTTT

V gene: TRBV18
D gene: .
J gene: TRBJ1-5
clone size: .
CDR3 protein: CASSPRQSSNQPQHF
CDR3 DNA: TGTGCCAGCTCACCACGACAGTCTAGCAATCAGCCCCAGCATTTT

V gene: TRBV7-9
D gene: .
J gene: TRBJ2-5
clone size: .
CDR3 protein: CASSTRTDQETQYF
CDR3 DNA: TGTGCCAGCAGCACCCGGACGGACCAAGAGACCCAGTACTTC

V gene: TRBV27
D gene: .
J gene: TRBJ1-5
clone size: many
CDR3 protein: CASSPGGKGSQPQHF
CDR3 DNA: TGTGCCAGCAGTCCGGGGGGCAAGGGGAGTCAGCCCCAGCATTTT

V gene: TRBV28
D gene: .
J gene: TRBJ2-1
clone size: many
CDR3 protein: CASSYQQGYSMYNEQFF
CDR3 DNA: TGTGCCAGCAGCTACCAACAGGGATACTCTATGTACAATGAGCAGTTCTTC

V gene: TRBV7-3
D gene: TRBD2
J gene: TRBJ2-5
clone size: many
CDR3 protein: CASSLAGAIGETQYF
CDR3 DNA: TGTGCCAGCAGCCTAGCGGGAGCTATCGGGGAGACCCAGTACTTC

V gene: TRBV7-2
D gene: .
J gene: TRBJ2-5
clone size: many
CDR3 protein: CASSLATHQETQYF
CDR3 DNA: TGTGCCAGCAGCTTAGCTACTCACCAAGAGACCCAGTACTTC

V gene: TRBV27
D gene: TRBD1
J gene: TRBJ2-1
clone size: many
CDR3 protein: CASSFPPAGTGYNEQFF
CDR3 DNA: TGTGCCAGCAGTTTCCCCCCCGCCGGGACAGGGTACAATGAGCAGTTCTTC

V gene: TRBV4-1
D gene: .
J gene: TRBJ2-2
clone size: many
CDR3 protein: CASSQLVFGELFF
CDR3 DNA: TGCGCCAGCAGCCAATTAGTGTTCGGGGAGCTGTTTTTT

V gene: TRBV9
D gene: .
J gene: TRBJ2-1
clone size: few
CDR3 protein: CASSPIYNEQFF
CDR3 DNA: TGTGCCAGCAGCCCGATTTACAATGAGCAGTTCTTC

V gene: TRBV7-7
D gene: .
J gene: TRBJ1-1
clone size: few
CDR3 protein: CASNPNTEAFF
CDR3 DNA: TGTGCCAGCAACCCCAACACTGAAGCTTTCTTT

V gene: TRBV6-1
D gene: TRBD2
J gene: TRBJ2-3
clone size: many
CDR3 protein: CASSPLSGRAEDTQYF
CDR3 DNA: TGTGCCAGCAGTCCCTTAAGCGGGAGGGCGGAAGATACGCAGTATTTT

V gene: TRBV19
D gene: .
J gene: TRBJ1-5
clone size: few
CDR3 protein: CASSARVADQPQHF
CDR3 DNA: TGTGCCAGTAGTGCCCGGGTAGCTGATCAGCCCCAGCATTTT